The source of this T cell receptor (beta chain) is a study of T cells in Graves' hyperthyroidism and ophthalmopathy. Study outcomes and limitations: Most clonotypes expanded in thyroid above 0.001 were likewise present in blood.

V gave up 2 bases and J gave up 4 bases; unmatched junction bases: 4. Germline CDR1 is LNHDA and CDR2 is SQIVND (reference sequence). CDR3 size: 14 residues. RNA transcripts yielded amplified TCR beta CDR3 regions. An initial round of RT-PCR targeting the TCR CDR3 relied on the HTBI primer set. TCRdb analysed the multiplex PCR reads with MiXCR anew, one entry per CDR3 protein. The top ten hold roughly 8.2% of the sample, which has a few hundred thousand distinct CDR3 sequences, about 43% seen once. This clonotype occurred many times. Its antigen is undetermined. The sample taken for sequencing was peripheral blood or thyroid tissue (not recorded which). The chain combines TRBV19 with TRBJ1-2, with TRBD1 identical over 7 bases. This TCR was sampled from a woman aged 18-29 years with Graves' hyperthyroidism. DNA for the CDR3: TGTGCCAGTAGTATACCGGGACAGAGCTATGGCTACACCTTC. Its translation is CASSIPGQSYGYTF.